This TCR beta chain is drawn from a study of T cell responses to AZD1222 COVID-19 vaccine. Study at large: Doses given second, at about 4 or about 12 weeks, were pooled.

With regard to this clone: What it binds is not known.

Method: immunoSEQ multiplex PCR; TCRdb's copy keeps in-frame clones and lacks some. The profile covers under 150,000 clones, with 90% appearing a single time and just over 7% taken by the ten largest. Study-wide results and limits: Seropositive at baseline were only a handful of AZD1222 recipients. The study found vaccine-associated CD4 TCRs spanning spike, dominant at 160-218 and 743-854.

The CDR3 is made up of 15 amino acids. Unmatched junction bases numbered 6, after V lost 6 bases and J lost 6 bases. CDR1 and CDR2 (germline): MNHEY, SVGAGI. The rearrangement links TRBV6-5 to TRBJ2-1, with 12 positions matching TRBD2. The sequenced sample was peripheral blood, obtained on day 0 of AZD1222 vaccination. The receptor was derived from an adult in good health. The CDR3 DNA reads TGTGCCAGCAGCTCCAGGACTAGCGGGGCCAATGAGCAGTTCTTC. This gives the protein CASSSRTSGANEQFF.